A single TCR beta chain is shown here with its context. The data belong to a study of blood T cell repertoires in COVID-19. The overall study: Researchers got acute and convalescent COVID-19 samples from the United States, Italy and Spain. Nucleic acid was either cDNA or gDNA, and it came from T cells, B-cell-depleted T cells, or PBMCs.

The CDR3 length is 15 residues. Trimming removed 7 bases from V and 5 bases from J; junction bases left unmatched: 10. In the source study's methods: Scientists estimated how many nucleated cells there were by amplifying reference gene primers. Clones were sequenced by immunoSEQ multiplex PCR, and TCRdb holds only the in-frame ones, with some missing. V, J and clone size were drawn from that table, and D and trimming were deduced from the DNA. This sample yields about 490,000 clones, of which over 75% are seen a single time; approximately 3.4% belongs to the top ten. The source is a human donor in a cohort sampled during active COVID-19. The sequencing input was peripheral blood. The chain recombines TRBV23-1 with TRBJ2-7; the match to TRBD1 covers 11 bases. TRBV23-1 is filed as an ORF, its function uncertain. The DNA for the CDR3 is TGCGCCAGCATCCTTTTTAGGACAGGGGGCAACGAGCAGTACTTC. As protein: CASILFRTGGNEQYF.